The rows below give T cell receptor beta chains drawn from one sample of a study of identical twins. From the 5' RACE reads, TCRdb called clonotypes with MiXCR, one entry per CDR3 protein. Of about 720,000 distinct CDR3 sequences listed, around a sixth are singletons. In addition, the sample was reused for a study of T cells expressing NK-cell markers.

The source material was PBMCs. The receptor source for this set is a woman aged 18-35 years in good health. Both conserved end residues are part of each CDR3.

CDR3 protein	CDR3 length	J gene	V gene
CASSFHSGTTDTQYF	15	TRBJ2-3	TRBV12-3/TRBV12-4
CASGLVRDRYYEQYF	15	TRBJ2-7	TRBV12-5
CSASSRGYSYEQYF	14	TRBJ2-7	TRBV20-1
CASSLTGAEHYGYTF	15	TRBJ1-2	TRBV5-5
CSVQTGSSSPLHF	13	TRBJ1-6	TRBV29-1
CASSLFPSSNTEAFF	15	TRBJ1-1	TRBV7-2
CSVAPGLAGVTDTQYF	16	TRBJ2-3	TRBV29-1
CAWGRRGGEKLFF	13	TRBJ1-4	TRBV28
CASRNRGSANYGYTF	15	TRBJ1-2	TRBV6-2/TRBV6-3
CATSDFPGQGAGSTGELFF	19	TRBJ2-2	TRBV24-1
CSANTGDTEAFF	12	TRBJ1-1	TRBV20-1
CASSLFKGSNQPQHF	15	TRBJ1-5	TRBV27
CASSPQERGFYEQYF	15	TRBJ2-7	TRBV9
CSAAGLAGFTDTQYF	15	TRBJ2-3	TRBV20-1
CASSPDRAAGFGQYF	15	TRBJ2-7	TRBV3-1